This T cell receptor (beta chain) was observed in a study of identical twins (dated by TCRdb to the mid-2010s). As for the study more broadly: To test whether fetal clonotypes persist, this study deep-sequenced TCR alpha and beta repertoires from monozygotic twins, from unrelated adults of various ages, and from cord blood. To rule out contamination, the twin experiments were replicated at different times with different library preparation protocols.

The CDR3 numbers 16 residues from cysteine through phenylalanine. Only the CDR3 portion is preserved as DNA: 48 bases, with reading frame beginning at the first base. Sequences ENHRY (CDR1) and SYGVKD (CDR2) are obtained from the germline V gene. Relative to germline, V is missing 2 bases and J is missing 2 bases, with 9 bases of the junction outside any gene match. This clonotype has only a few counts. Its recognized antigen is unknown. Per-nucleotide qualities are absent, and no much larger clonotype sits a single base away. To prepare the library, 5' RACE was applied. The sequencer was an Illumina HiSeq 2000. Template switching introduced a universal primer binding site; the final cDNA contained a unique molecular identifier, enabling accurate counting of TCR cDNA molecules. Specific primers in the conserved constant-segment region were used to synthesize first-strand cDNA for TCR alpha and beta chains. Each cDNA library was double barcoded, with a SMART-Mk sample barcode plus Illumina barcodes, to control for contamination. Two successive PCR steps introduced TruSeq adapter sequences along with Illumina sample barcodes. TCR alpha and beta cDNA libraries were sequenced on the Illumina HiSeq platform with custom primers. The authors' analysis ran thus. MiGEC was used to process raw reads and extract unique molecular identifiers, and MiXCR was used to find CDR3 positions. For each individual, recombination models were inferred using an EM algorithm with the repgenHMM and IGoR tools. The tcR package in R was used for shared clonotype analysis, with sharing normalized by the product of cloneset sizes. Out-of-frame nonproductive sequences were analyzed to study raw recombination free of thymic and clonal selection effects. TCRdb itself trimmed the public reads at Q25 with fastp, ran MiXCR and retained productive beta chains. Rows merge per CDR3 protein into single entries with the most common DNA and genes. For this entry, the V and J calls and clone size follow TCRdb and not the study's own pipeline. This sample lists about 200,000 distinct CDR3 sequences; approximately 9% were detected once. Of the sample, around 5% is held by the ten largest clones.

The paper's findings and limits, for the study overall: In monozygotic twins, recombination models systematically underestimated out-of-frame TCR alpha sharing, but the models matched the sharing seen between unrelated individuals. Fewer insertions were carried by abundant cord blood beta clonotypes; a weaker similar trend was observed in young adult naive repertoires, while no such trend was observed in memory repertoires. In beta out-of-frame sequences, excess twin sharing was weaker, because having fewer shared sequences lowered the signal-to-noise ratio. Conclusions relied on cross-sectional statistical analysis, since the same donors could not be followed over many years. Zero-insertion analyses could be partly confounded by invariant T cells such as MAIT and iNKT, though diverse VJ usage argued against such confounding for most clonotypes. Out-of-frame TCR alpha sequences shared between twins showed an excess of low generation-probability sequences compared with coincidental sharing between unrelated individuals.

Only healthy Caucasian donors were included. Miltenyi CD45RO+ enrichment and human naive T-cell isolation kits were used to isolate memory (CD45RO+) and naive T cells from PBMC. This sequence was found in a woman younger than 35 in good health. Sequencing was done on a sample of memory (CD45RO+) T cells sorted from blood. The cell subset or site label corresponds to: CD45RO+ enriched T cells. The chain links TRBV10-3 with TRBJ2-7, with 7 central nucleotides matching TRBD1. At the DNA level, the sequence is TGTGCCATCAGTGAGCCAGGGGGACCCTACGCCTACGAGCAGTACTTC. This gives the protein CAISEPGGPYAYEQYF.